This T cell receptor (beta chain) was obtained from a study of T cells in Graves' hyperthyroidism and ophthalmopathy. Notes on the study in general: Most thyroid clonotypes with frequency above 0.001 were detected in blood.

As regards this clonotype: Antigen: not known. One end of the junction varies from germline; a read error may be responsible.

A patient was excluded if there was uncontrolled infection, other autoimmune disease, pregnancy or lactation. Used for diagnoses were clinical symptoms, serum thyroxine and TRAb, thyroid ultrasound and orbital computed tomography. The CDR3 contains 13 residues. Germline loops: CDR1 SEHNR, CDR2 FQNEAQ (reference sequence). From RNA transcripts, TCR beta CDR3 regions were amplified. HTBI primers were employed in a first-round RT-PCR of the TCR CDR3. Using its own MiXCR run on the multiplex PCR reads, TCRdb lists one record per CDR3 protein. The sample includes about 290,000 distinct CDR3 sequences, roughly 15% of them seen just once.

The origin of this receptor is a man aged 25-45 years with Graves' hyperthyroidism. The sample comprised blood. The chain has TRBV7-9 and TRBJ1-1, with 8 bases matching TRBD1. CDR3 amino acids: CAGRPTGGTEAFF. In DNA form, the CDR3 reads TGTGCCGGCAGGCCCACAGGGGGAACTGAAGCTTTCTTT.